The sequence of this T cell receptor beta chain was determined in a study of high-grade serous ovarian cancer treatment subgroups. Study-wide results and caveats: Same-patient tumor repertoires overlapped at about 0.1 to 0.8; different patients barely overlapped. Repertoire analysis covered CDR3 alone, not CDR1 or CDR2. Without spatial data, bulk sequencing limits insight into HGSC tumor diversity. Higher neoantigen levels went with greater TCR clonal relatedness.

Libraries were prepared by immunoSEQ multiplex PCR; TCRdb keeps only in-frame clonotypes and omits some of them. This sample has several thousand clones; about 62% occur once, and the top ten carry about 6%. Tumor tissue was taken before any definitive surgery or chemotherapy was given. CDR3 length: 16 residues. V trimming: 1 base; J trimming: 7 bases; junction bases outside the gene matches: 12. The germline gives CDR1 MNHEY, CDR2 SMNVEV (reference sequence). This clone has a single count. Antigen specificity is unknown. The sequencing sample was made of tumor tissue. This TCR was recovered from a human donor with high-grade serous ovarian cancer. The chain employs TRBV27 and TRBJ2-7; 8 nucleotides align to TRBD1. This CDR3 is CASSLYRTGSSGEQYF. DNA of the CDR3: TGTGCCAGCAGTTTATACCGGACAGGGAGTTCGGGGGAGCAGTACTTC.